What follows are 5 T cell receptor beta chains derived from one specimen sequenced in a study of PD-L1 blockade in urothelial cancer (TCRdb year 2017). Libraries were built with the immunoSEQ multiplex PCR assay. Not all clones reach the TCRdb copy of this immuneACCESS table, which keeps in-frame sequences only. Checked studies attribute under half of the gap to unresolved V genes and leave the rest unexplained. The sample has about 63,000 clones on record, around 81% of them singletons. The top ten clonotypes cover 5.7% of the sample. In the paper's terms, the time point label means: pretreatment peripheral blood. This sample comprised PBMCs, obtained around atezolizumab (anti-PD-L1) treatment. These TCRs come from a man between 70 and 80 years old with urothelial cancer.

The rearrangement uses TRBV29-1 and TRBJ2-5; TRBD2 is a possible D gene (7 bases). V shed 4 bases and J shed 5 bases, with 11 bases lying between them. CDR1 and CDR2 from the germline V gene are SQVTM and ANQGSEA. The CDR3 totals 12 residues. As DNA, the CDR3 is TGCAGCGTTGCGGGGGGCCAGGAGACCCAGTACTTC. Translated: CSVAGGQETQYF.

The chain couples TRBV10-1 to TRBJ1-1; 7 bases are shared with TRBD1. The CDR3 has 12 amino acids. Per germline, CDR1 WNHNN and CDR2 SYGVQD (reference sequence). J was trimmed by 5 bases and V by 7 bases; bases with no gene match: 4. CDR3 amino acids: CASTDRVTEAFF. The CDR3 DNA follows: TGCGCCAGCACCGACAGGGTGACTGAAGCTTTCTTT.

This clone came up a few times. The V and J genes are TRBV29-1 and TRBJ1-1; D possibly corresponds to TRBD1 (6 bases). Deletions cut 0 bases from V and 7 bases from J, with 15 bases between. Germline V lookup: CDR1 SQVTM, CDR2 ANQGSEA. The CDR3 covers 14 residues. The CDR3 DNA reads as TGCAGCGTTGAAGAGGCCAGGGGCGCGGGTGAAGCTTTCTTT. Translating it yields CSVEEARGAGEAFF.

This chain connects TRBV9 to TRBJ2-5; tentative D call: TRBD2 (6 bases). CDR1 and CDR2 (germline): SGDLS, YYNGEE. Deletions cut 0 bases from V and 5 bases from J, with 8 bases between. This CDR3 region has 13 residues. CDR3: CASSVAGRETQYF. In DNA, the CDR3 is TGTGCCAGCAGCGTAGCAGGGAGGGAGACCCAGTACTTC.

The V gene is TRBV12-5, the J gene TRBJ1-1; 12 bases fit TRBD1. Germline V CDR1 and CDR2: LGHNT, FRNRAP. Germline trimming cut 2 bases from V and 10 bases from J; bases unmatched to any gene: 17. This CDR3 has 18 residues. The CDR3 coding sequence is TGTGCTAGTGGTTTGCTTCCCGGGACAGGGGGCGCGATTATTGGAGCTTTCTTT. Translation: CASGLLPGTGGAIIGAFF.